Below, 27 T cell receptor beta chains from the same sample are listed, as sequenced in a study of blood T cell repertoires in COVID-19. Assay: immunoSEQ multiplex PCR; the TCRdb copy retains only in-frame clones and omits some. This sample yields 250,000 to 350,000 clones, of which more than 75% are seen a single time; around 2% belongs to the top ten. Sequencing input: PBMCs or T cells enriched from blood (not recorded which). These receptors were taken from a woman aged 60-75 years in a cohort exposed to, infected with or recovered from COVID-19 (not recorded which).

The chain joins TRBV5-1 to TRBJ1-5; TRBD1 matches 7 bases. CDR3 length: 15 residues. In germline, CDR1 is SGHRS, CDR2 YFSETQ. The V and J ends lost 4 bases and 0 bases, in that order; junction bases with no gene match: 4. The CDR3 coding sequence is TGCGCCAGCAGCCAAGGGGGCTATAGCAATCAGCCCCAGCATTTT. It translates to CASSQGGYSNQPQHF.

A single count supports this clone. The CDR3 reads CASSLEGQGANYGYTF. The CDR3 region has the DNA TGTGCCAGCAGCTTAGAGGGACAGGGGGCCAACTATGGCTACACCTTC. V usage is TRBV7-9 and J usage is TRBJ1-2; 12 bases line up with TRBD1. Germline values: CDR1 SEHNR, CDR2 FQNEAQ (reference sequence). V was clipped by 1 base and J by 2 bases; unmatched bases: 2. The CDR3 has 16 amino acids.

V usage is TRBV5-6 and J usage is TRBJ2-5, with a weak D call TRBD2 (5 bases). The length of the CDR3 is 12 residues. From germline, CDR1 is SGHDT and CDR2 YYEEEE. V was clipped by 0 bases and J by 7 bases, with 7 bases between them. The CDR3 is CASSLGEGTQYF. The CDR3 nucleotides are TGTGCCAGCAGCTTGGGAGAGGGGACCCAGTACTTC.

The rearrangement uses TRBV6-2 or TRBV6-3 and TRBJ1-5; TRBD1 might be the D (6 bases). Germline CDR1 is MNHEY and CDR2 is SVGEGT. The germline V and J ends were trimmed by 4 bases and 3 bases, with 19 bases remaining between them. The CDR3 length is 17 residues. Here the CDR3 reads CASSLTGLERINQPQHF. The CDR3 coding sequence is TGTGCCAGCAGTTTAACAGGGCTAGAACGTATCAATCAGCCCCAGCATTTT.

The chain employs TRBV10-2 and TRBJ2-1; 9 positions agree with TRBD2. This CDR3 contains 14 residues. CDR1 is WSHSY, CDR2 SAAADI, per germline. The V and J ends lost 4 bases and 8 bases, in that order; junction bases with no gene match: 6. CDR3 region: CASSGASGIHEQFF. CDR3 DNA: TGCGCCAGCAGTGGGGCTAGCGGGATCCATGAGCAGTTCTTC.

The chain couples TRBV7-9 to TRBJ1-1; TRBD1 might be the D (5 bases). This CDR3 has 14 residues. Germline V CDR1 and CDR2: SEHNR, FQNEAQ (reference sequence). Trimming removed 8 bases from V and 6 bases from J, with 19 bases in between. The CDR3 region has the DNA TGTGCCAGCTCAGGGCGCGAATGGGGGGCTGAAGCTTTCTTT. Protein product: CASSGREWGAEAFF. The whole variable domain, remainder taken from reference TRBV7-9 and TRBJ1-1, is DTGVSQNPRHKITKRGQNVTFRCDPISEHNRLYWYRQTLGQGPEFLTYFQNEAQLEKSRLLSDRFSAERPKGSFSTLEIQRTEQGDSAMYLCASSGREWGAEAFFGQGTRLTVV.

The V gene is TRBV28, the J gene TRBJ2-5, with 7 bases lining up with TRBD2. The CDR3 runs to 13 residues. The germline gives CDR1 MDHEN, CDR2 SYDVKM. V shed 6 bases and J 5 bases; nucleotides not matched to a gene: 6. The CDR3 here is CASSPGGVETQYF. As DNA, the CDR3 is TGTGCCAGCAGCCCGGGGGGAGTGGAGACCCAGTACTTC.

CDR3 DNA: TGTGCCATCAGTGAGGGGGGGTTAGCGAACACCGGGGAGCTGTTTTTT. Translated: CAISEGGLANTGELFF. The rearrangement uses TRBV10-3 and TRBJ2-2, with D tentatively TRBD2 (6 bases). CDR1 and CDR2 (germline): ENHRY, SYGVKD. The CDR3 runs 16 residues. V lost 2 bases and J 0 bases, leaving 10 bases between the germline ends.

The chain joins TRBV7-9 to TRBJ1-6; TRBD1 agrees at 9 bases. The junction had 5 bases not matched to a gene; V was cut back by 1 base and J by 10 bases. Per the germline V gene, CDR1 is SEHNR and CDR2 is FQNEAQ (reference sequence). This CDR3 comprises 15 residues. CDR3 region: CASSLGDRVDSPLHF. Written as DNA, the CDR3 is TGTGCCAGCAGCTTAGGGGACAGGGTGGACTCACCCCTCCACTTT.

CDR3 in DNA: TGTGCCAGCAGCCCCGGGACAGACAATGAGCAGTTCTTC. This sequence encodes CASSPGTDNEQFF. V usage is TRBV11-1 and J usage is TRBJ2-1, with 7 bases identical to TRBD1. Losses at the gene ends were 5 bases for V and 5 bases for J; bases not matched to a gene: 3. The CDR3 loop spans 13 amino acids. Germline V lookup: CDR1 SGHAT, CDR2 FQDESV (reference sequence).

V usage is TRBV6-2 or TRBV6-3 and J usage is TRBJ1-2; D is undetermined. Germline CDR1 MNHEY, CDR2 SVGEGT. The CDR3 totals 13 residues. The V and J ends lost 2 bases and 2 bases respectively, with 6 bases between them. CDR3 DNA sequence: TGTGCCAGCAGTTACGGACTCAACTATGGCTACACCTTC. Its protein is CASSYGLNYGYTF.

The rearrangement joins TRBV19 to TRBJ2-6; 12 bases are a match to TRBD2. Germline CDR1 reads LNHDA; CDR2 reads SQIVND (reference sequence). There are 18 residues in the CDR3. Germline trimming cut 5 bases from V and 3 bases from J; bases unmatched to any gene: 8. CDR3 DNA: TGTGCCAGTAGTCATCGACTAGCGGGAGCGTATGGGGCCAACGTCCTGACTTTC. It encodes CASSHRLAGAYGANVLTF.

The CDR3 is CAISEGLADYEQYF. CDR3 coding DNA: TGTGCCATCAGTGAGGGACTAGCGGACTACGAGCAGTACTTC. The chain is built from TRBV10-3 and TRBJ2-7; 10 bases are a match to TRBD2. The trim removed 2 bases at V and 3 bases at J, leaving 1 base unmatched. The CDR3 runs to 14 residues. Germline CDR1 and CDR2: ENHRY and SYGVKD.

The V and J genes are TRBV28 and TRBJ2-4, with D uncertain. CDR3 length: 14 amino acids. CDR1 and CDR2 (germline): MDHEN, SYDVKM. The ends were cut back, 3 bases at V and 0 bases at J, with 6 bases in the middle. The CDR3 reads CASSFGSAKNIQYF. The CDR3 DNA sequence: TGTGCCAGCAGTTTTGGCTCAGCCAAAAACATTCAGTACTTC.

This chain links TRBV18 with TRBJ2-6; D perhaps matches TRBD1 (6 bases). Per the germline V gene, CDR1 is KGHSH and CDR2 is LQKENI. The CDR3 extends over 17 amino acids. Trimming removed 4 bases at V and 0 bases at J, with 13 bases between. CDR3 nucleotides: TGTGCCAGCTCACAACACAGGGTGAACTCTGGGGCCAACGTCCTGACTTTC. Amino acid sequence: CASSQHRVNSGANVLTF.

The genes are TRBV6-5 and TRBJ2-5; 7 bases agree with TRBD1. CDR3 size: 13 residues. The junction had 7 bases not matched to a gene; V was cut back by 7 bases and J by 5 bases. Germline CDR1 MNHEY, CDR2 SVGAGI. In DNA, the CDR3 is TGTGCCAGCAACAGGGGTCTCGGGGAGACCCAGTACTTC. Its translation: CASNRGLGETQYF.

The V gene is TRBV6-2 or TRBV6-3, the J gene TRBJ2-7; 16 bases line up with TRBD2. V was clipped by 5 bases and J by 5 bases; unmatched bases: 9. The CDR3 extends over 17 amino acids. Germline-derived CDR1 and CDR2 are MNHEY and SVGEGT. CDR3 sequence: CASSPPGLAGGGHEQYF. DNA of the CDR3: TGTGCCAGCAGTCCGCCGGGACTAGCGGGAGGGGGCCACGAGCAGTACTTC.

The chain recombines TRBV24-1 with TRBJ2-1, with D tentatively TRBD1 (6 bases). The CDR3 has 13 residues. CDR1 is KGHDR and CDR2 is SFDVKD in the germline V gene. Trimming pared 4 bases from V and 3 bases from J, leaving 6 bases between. The CDR3 spells CATSEDSYNEQFF. The CDR3 nucleotides are TGTGCCACCAGTGAGGACAGCTACAATGAGCAGTTCTTC.

The chain employs TRBV21-1 and TRBJ2-6; the DNA was not used to check the table's D call, TRBD1. TRBV21-1 is flagged as a pseudogene. CDR3 size: 18 residues. CDR3 coding DNA: TGTGCCAGCAGCAAATCCAGGACAGGGGAATCCGGGGCCAACGTCCTGACTTTC. Its translation is CASSKSRTGESGANVLTF.

The chain recombines TRBV12-5 with TRBJ2-7; no clear D gene. CDR3 size: 11 residues. Per the germline V gene, CDR1 is LGHNT and CDR2 is FRNRAP. The V end lost 7 bases, the J end lost 2 bases, and 6 bases lay between the germline ends. DNA of the CDR3: TGTGCTAGTGTCCTAACCTACGAGCAGTACTTC. This translates into CASVLTYEQYF.

This clone was counted once. The chain carries TRBV21-1 and TRBJ2-5; TRBD2, the table's D call, was not compared with the DNA. TRBV21-1 is designated a pseudogene. This CDR3 contains 17 residues. The chain's CDR3 is CASSKVRAGIIQETQYF. The CDR3 DNA reads TGTGCCAGCAGCAAAGTGCGGGCAGGAATTATCCAAGAGACCCAGTACTTC.

The rearrangement links TRBV11-2 to TRBJ2-3; 8 nucleotides match TRBD2. CDR1 and CDR2 from the germline V gene are SGHAT and FQNNGV. V lost 2 bases to trimming and J lost 2 bases; unmatched junction nucleotides: 9. The CDR3 loop spans 17 amino acids. CDR3 sequence: CASSLRGSGGLTDTQYF. CDR3 coding DNA: TGTGCCAGCAGCTTAAGGGGAAGCGGGGGACTCACAGATACGCAGTATTTT.

The chain couples TRBV6-6 to TRBJ2-5; no firm D call. Germline CDR1 and CDR2: MNHNY and SVGAGI (reference sequence). Trimming cost V 5 bases and J 0 bases, with 4 bases left between them. CDR3 size: 12 residues. The CDR3 bases are TGTGCCAGCAGTCAGCACCAAGAGACCCAGTACTTC. Its translation: CASSQHQETQYF.

The chain uses TRBV5-1 and TRBJ2-3; D possibly corresponds to TRBD2 (5 bases). This CDR3 has 15 amino acids. Germline loops: CDR1 SGHRS, CDR2 YFSETQ. Trimming left V 6 bases short and J 2 bases short, with 16 bases between. In DNA form, the CDR3 reads TGCGCCAGCACGCTTGGTGACTATACCACAGATACGCAGTATTTT. It yields the protein CASTLGDYTTDTQYF.

The V and J genes are TRBV2 and TRBJ1-2, with 7 bases matching TRBD1. Germline assignment: CDR1 SNHLY and CDR2 FYNNEI. This CDR3 spans 14 amino acids. The J segment lost 3 bases and the V segment lost 6 bases, leaving 7 bases of the junction unmatched. The CDR3 nucleotides read TGTGCCAGCAGCGCAGGACAGGCCTACTATGGCTACACCTTC. It is translated as CASSAGQAYYGYTF.

The J gene is TRBJ2-7, the V gene TRBV7-9; 7 bases align to TRBD1. The ends lost 5 bases at V and 4 bases at J; junction bases unmatched: 8. In germline, CDR1 is SEHNR, CDR2 FQNEAQ (reference sequence). The CDR3 has 14 residues. In DNA form, the CDR3 reads TGTGCCAGCAGCCCCCCGGGACAGTGGTACGAGCAGTACTTC. Translating gives CASSPPGQWYEQYF.

This clone came up once. The V call is TRBV19, the J call TRBJ1-5; 9 nucleotides align to TRBD1. In germline, CDR1 is LNHDA, CDR2 SQIVND (reference sequence). The length of the CDR3 is 20 residues. V was pared by 5 bases and J by 0 bases, with 17 bases of the junction left unmatched. The CDR3 loop is CASSAEGSGTGKYSNQPQHF. The CDR3 DNA is TGTGCCAGTAGTGCTGAGGGATCCGGGACAGGGAAATATAGCAATCAGCCCCAGCATTTT.